These 27 T cell receptor beta chains were all obtained from the same sample, sequenced in a study of CD4 T cells in relation to SARS-CoV-2 and coronaviruses. Their antigens remain unidentified. Libraries were prepared by immunoSEQ multiplex PCR; TCRdb keeps only in-frame clonotypes and omits some of them. In the table there are 31,000 or so clones, approximately 79% of which are singletons. CD4+ T cells from unexposed donors were obtained before the COVID-19 pandemic (2011-2018). CD4+ T cells were isolated from the cells after around 11 days of culture. Input material: CD4+ T cells from PBMCs, cultured in vitro. These receptors were taken from a human donor in good health.

The V and J genes are TRBV7-8 and TRBJ1-5, with D unclear. This CDR3 is 15 amino acids long. The V gene's germline CDR1 is SGHVS and CDR2 FQNEAQ. Between the trimmed V and J ends, which lost 1 base and 9 bases, there was a span of 16 bases. The CDR3: CASSLERLGPGPQHF. The CDR3, as DNA: TGTGCCAGCAGCTTAGAACGTTTGGGCCCGGGGCCCCAGCATTTT.

The chain links TRBV18 to TRBJ1-2; 7 nucleotides align to TRBD1. The CDR3 runs to 13 residues. V lost 5 bases and J lost 4; bases outside the gene matches: 4. Germline CDR1 and CDR2: KGHSH and LQKENI. This CDR3 reads CASSAGQFYGYTF. The DNA for the CDR3 is TGTGCCAGCTCAGCGGGACAGTTCTATGGCTACACCTTC. Together with reference TRBV18 and TRBJ1-2, the CDR3 gives the full variable domain: NAGVMQNPRHLVRRRGQEARLRCSPMKGHSHVYWYRQLPEEGLKFMVYLQKENIIDESGMPKERFSAEFPKEGPSILRIQQVVRGDSAAYFCASSAGQFYGYTFGSGTRLTVV.

The chain combines TRBV6-2 or TRBV6-3 with TRBJ1-5; maybe TRBD1 (5 bases). The CDR3 is 16 amino acids. Germline V gene lookup returns CDR1 MNHEY and CDR2 SVGEGT. The V gene lost 4 bases and the J gene lost 3 bases, with 16 bases spanning the gap. CDR3 nucleotides: TGTGCCAGCAGTTCCGACCTTGACAGATACAATCAGCCCCAGCATTTT. Amino acids: CASSSDLDRYNQPQHF.

This chain links TRBV4-1 with TRBJ2-5; D is possibly TRBD1 (6 bases). V dropped 1 base and J dropped 2 bases, with 20 bases sitting between them. This CDR3 has 18 residues. The V gene's germline CDR1 is MGHRA and CDR2 YSYEKL. CDR3 DNA sequence: TGCGCCAGCAGCCAAGGCATTCGTTCGACAGGAGGTCAAGAGACCCAGTACTTC. The encoded protein is CASSQGIRSTGGQETQYF.

The J gene is TRBJ2-5, the V gene TRBV5-6, with D tentatively TRBD1 (8 bases). The germline V and J ends were trimmed by 2 bases and 5 bases, with 13 bases remaining between them. Germline CDR1 and CDR2: SGHDT and YYEEEE. CDR3 length equals 14 residues. In nucleotides, the CDR3 is TGTGCCAGCAGCTTCGGACAGGGAGGGGAGACCCAGTACTTC. Its translation is CASSFGQGGETQYF.

The chain combines TRBV6-4 with TRBJ2-7; TRBD1 is a possible D gene (5 bases). The germline gives CDR1 MRHNA, CDR2 SNTAGT. The CDR3 contains 12 residues. V lost 9 bases, J lost 11 bases, and 20 bases lay in between. CDR3 sequence (DNA): TGTGCCAGTTCCTTACAGGCGTTGGGTGAGTACTTC. Translation gives CASSLQALGEYF.

A few counts support this clone. The chain has TRBV9 and TRBJ1-1; 8 nucleotides agree with TRBD1. The CDR3 runs to 15 residues. Germline values: CDR1 SGDLS, CDR2 YYNGEE. Losses at the gene ends were 0 bases for V and 4 bases for J; bases not matched to a gene: 5. DNA for the CDR3: TGTGCCAGCAGCGTAGTCCCGACAGGGGCCACTGAAGCTTTCTTT. Protein: CASSVVPTGATEAFF.

The V gene is TRBV6-5, the J gene TRBJ1-4; the match to TRBD1 covers 9 bases. This CDR3 contains 14 residues. The germline V gene encodes CDR1 MNHEY and CDR2 SVGAGI. V lost 6 bases, J lost 8 bases, and 7 bases stayed unmatched. The CDR3 is CASRPGQGREKLFF. CDR3 nucleotides: TGTGCCAGCAGACCCGGACAGGGGAGGGAAAAACTGTTTTTT.

CDR3 sequence (DNA): TGTGCCAGCAGTGACTCGAATACAGATACGCAGTATTTT. Translating gives CASSDSNTDTQYF. The chain is built from TRBV6-4 and TRBJ2-3; D is ambiguous. The CDR3 length is 13 residues. Trimming left V 0 bases short and J 3 bases short, with 4 bases between. Germline values: CDR1 MRHNA, CDR2 SNTAGT.

This clone was recorded a few times. The chain is built from TRBV5-4 and TRBJ2-5; D gene uncertain. Trimming removed 2 bases at V and 4 bases at J, with 3 bases between. Germline V gives CDR1 SGHNT, CDR2 YYREEE (reference sequence). The CDR3 consists of 11 residues. The CDR3 DNA follows: TGTGCCAGCAGCTTCGGAGAGACCCAGTACTTC. It is translated as CASSFGETQYF.

The rearrangement uses TRBV30 and TRBJ2-7; D is ambiguous. CDR3 length: 13 amino acids. V lost 0 bases, J lost 1 base, and 7 bases lay in between. Germline V gene lookup returns CDR1 GTSNPN and CDR2 SVGIG (reference sequence). CDR3 residues: CAWSVAQSYEQYF. DNA for the CDR3: TGTGCCTGGAGTGTTGCCCAGTCCTACGAGCAGTACTTC.

The rearrangement joins TRBV6-1 to TRBJ2-1, with D possibly TRBD2 on 5 matching bases. Deletions cut 0 bases from V and 4 bases from J, with 16 bases between. CDR1 and CDR2 (germline): MNHNS, SASEGT. This CDR3 is 17 amino acids long. The CDR3 region has the DNA TGTGCCAGCAGTGAAGCGCTGGGTGTCGGGGTTTACAATGAGCAGTTCTTC. Residues: CASSEALGVGVYNEQFF.

The chain has TRBV11-2 and TRBJ2-2; D gene uncertain. The CDR3 contains 14 residues. V dropped 1 base and J dropped 4 bases, with 7 bases sitting between them. The germline V gene has CDR1 SGHAT and CDR2 FQNNGV. Written as DNA, the CDR3 is TGTGCCAGCAGCTTAGCACGGTCCACCGGGGAGCTGTTTTTT. Translated: CASSLARSTGELFF.

The chain joins TRBV4-2 to TRBJ2-3, with TRBD2 matching 12 bases. Germline loops: CDR1 LGHNA, CDR2 YNFKEQ. With 2 bases clipped from V and 4 bases from J, the junction kept 1 base outside the gene matches. The CDR3 loop spans 15 amino acids. The CDR3 protein is CASSQTSGRSDTQYF. CDR3 in DNA: TGTGCCAGCAGCCAAACTAGCGGGAGGTCAGATACGCAGTATTTT.

This rearrangement joins TRBV30 to TRBJ2-5; D might be TRBD2 (6 bases). V gave up 3 bases and J gave up 1 base, with 9 bases separating them. The CDR3 has 13 amino acids. Germline assignment: CDR1 GTSNPN and CDR2 SVGIG (reference sequence). CDR3 sequence: CAWSPGLQETQYF. Here the CDR3 DNA reads TGTGCCTGGAGCCCGGGACTCCAAGAGACCCAGTACTTC.

This clone was seen a few times. The rearrangement uses TRBV27 and TRBJ2-7, with D possibly TRBD1 on 7 matching bases. V was pared by 5 bases and J by 0 bases, with 17 bases between. This CDR3 comprises 16 residues. Germline assignment: CDR1 MNHEY and CDR2 SMNVEV (reference sequence). CDR3 sequence reads: CASSAGGQGVSYEQYF. The CDR3 bases are TGTGCCAGCAGTGCAGGGGGGCAGGGGGTCTCCTACGAGCAGTACTTC.

This chain uses TRBV5-6 with TRBJ2-4; 8 nucleotides match TRBD2. The ends lost 3 bases at V and 9 bases at J; junction bases unmatched: 11. The CDR3 loop spans 15 amino acids. Germline lookup yields CDR1 SGHDT and CDR2 YYEEEE. The CDR3 loop is CASSSGGFAGGIQYF. The CDR3 region has the DNA TGTGCCAGCAGCTCTGGGGGCTTTGCGGGGGGCATTCAGTACTTC. Looking up the rest from reference TRBV5-6 and TRBJ2-4 gives the full variable domain: DAGVTQSPTHLIKTRGQQVTLRCSPKSGHDTVSWYQQALGQGPQFIFQYYEEEERQRGNFPDRFSGHQFPNYSSELNVNALLLGDSALYLCASSSGGFAGGIQYFGAGTRLSVL.

V and J are TRBV18 and TRBJ1-2, with D tentatively TRBD1 (6 bases). Germline V gene lookup returns CDR1 KGHSH and CDR2 LQKENI. Trimming shortened V by 3 bases and J by 1 base, and 9 bases separated the two germline ends. The CDR3 is 14 residues long. CDR3 DNA sequence: TGTGCCAGCTCACCCTTGGACAGTAACTATGGCTACACCTTC. It specifies CASSPLDSNYGYTF.

This chain uses TRBV13 with TRBJ2-3; no reliable D call. CDR1 is PRHDT and CDR2 is FYEKMQ in the germline V gene (reference sequence). This CDR3 spans 11 amino acids. V was shortened by 5 bases and J by 5 bases, with 5 bases between the two germline ends. CDR3 DNA sequence: TGTGCCAGCAGCGCCCTAGATACGCAGTATTTT. It encodes CASSALDTQYF.

The chain is built from TRBV21-1 and TRBJ1-1; the table's D gene call, TRBD1, was not cross checked with the DNA. TRBV21-1 is termed a pseudogene. This CDR3 has 19 residues. The CDR3 nucleotides read TGTGCCAGCAGCAAAGTGATTAGGGACAGGGGGCCTGGGGACACTGAAGCTTTCTTT. This sequence encodes CASSKVIRDRGPGDTEAFF.

This chain joins TRBV5-6 and TRBJ1-5, with D unresolved. The V gene's germline CDR1 is SGHDT and CDR2 YYEEEE. The CDR3 extends over 15 amino acids. Trimming pared 1 base from V and 0 bases from J, leaving 8 bases between. The CDR3 DNA reads as TGTGCCAGCAGCTTGTGGCACATTAGCAATCAGCCCCAGCATTTT. Protein product: CASSLWHISNQPQHF.

The chain links TRBV2 to TRBJ2-3; 9 nucleotides align to TRBD1. The CDR3 spans 15 residues. The V and J ends lost 4 bases and 4 bases, in that order; junction bases with no gene match: 6. Germline V gene data show CDR1 as SNHLY and CDR2 as FYNNEI. The CDR3 DNA is TGTGCCAGCAGTGCCGAGGGGACAGGGCCAGATACGCAGTATTTT. This codes for CASSAEGTGPDTQYF.

V gene TRBV19 combines with J gene TRBJ1-2, with D hard to call. The CDR3 runs to 8 residues. V was trimmed by 10 bases and J by 6 bases, leaving 3 bases between them. Per the germline V gene, CDR1 is LNHDA and CDR2 is SQIVND (reference sequence). CDR3 DNA: TGTGCCAATCATGGCTACACCTTC. Translating it yields CANHGYTF.

The chain links TRBV9 to TRBJ1-3; a possible D gene is TRBD1 (6 bases). Germline loops: CDR1 SGDLS, CDR2 YYNGEE. The CDR3 is 15 amino acids. V was cut by 2 bases and J by 2 bases, with 11 bases left in between. The CDR3 bases are TGTGCCAGCAGCGTGCAGGGGTTGGCTGGAAACACCATATATTTT. Translating gives CASSVQGLAGNTIYF.

The chain links TRBV6-5 to TRBJ1-5; D is unresolved. V lost 0 bases to trimming and J lost 0 bases, with 6 bases between them. The CDR3 loop spans 15 amino acids. CDR1 MNHEY and CDR2 SVGAGI come from the germline V gene. The CDR3 reads CASSYSRYSNQPQHF. CDR3 nucleotide sequence: TGTGCCAGCAGTTACTCTAGATATAGCAATCAGCCCCAGCATTTT.

The chain uses TRBV14 and TRBJ1-2, with TRBD1 matching 7 bases. The CDR3 contains 16 residues. Trimming removed 4 bases from V and 1 base from J; junction bases left unmatched: 9. CDR1 SGHDN and CDR2 FVKESK come from the germline V gene. The chain's CDR3 is CASSPLLGTDNYGYTF. The CDR3, as DNA: TGTGCCAGCAGCCCTTTACTCGGGACAGATAACTATGGCTACACCTTC. The full variable domain, in which reference TRBV14 and TRBJ1-2 provide the parts outside the CDR3, is EAGVTQFPSHSVIEKGQTVTLRCDPISGHDNLYWYRRVMGKEIKFLLHFVKESKQDESGMPNNRFLAERTGGTYSTLKVQPAELEDSGVYFCASSPLLGTDNYGYTFGSGTRLTVV.

The chain uses TRBV6-5 and TRBJ2-1; D might be TRBD1 (6 bases). V was trimmed by 0 bases and J by 8 bases, leaving 8 bases between them. The V gene's germline CDR1 is MNHEY and CDR2 SVGAGI. This CDR3 contains 13 residues. The CDR3 here is CASSYSHRDEQFF. The CDR3 DNA reads as TGTGCCAGCAGTTACTCTCACAGGGATGAGCAGTTCTTC.